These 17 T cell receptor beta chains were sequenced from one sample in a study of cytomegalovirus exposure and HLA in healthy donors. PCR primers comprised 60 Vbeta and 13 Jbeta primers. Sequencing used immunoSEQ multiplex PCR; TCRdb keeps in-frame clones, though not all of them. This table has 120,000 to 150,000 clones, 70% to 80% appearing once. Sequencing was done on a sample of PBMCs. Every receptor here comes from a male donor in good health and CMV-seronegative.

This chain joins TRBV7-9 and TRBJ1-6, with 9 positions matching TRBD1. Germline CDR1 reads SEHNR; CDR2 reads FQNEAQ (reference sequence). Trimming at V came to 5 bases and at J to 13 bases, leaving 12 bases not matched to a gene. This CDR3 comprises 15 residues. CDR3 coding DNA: TGTGCCAGCAGCCCAAGGGGGACAGGGTTAATCCCCCTCCACTTT. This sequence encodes CASSPRGTGLIPLHF.

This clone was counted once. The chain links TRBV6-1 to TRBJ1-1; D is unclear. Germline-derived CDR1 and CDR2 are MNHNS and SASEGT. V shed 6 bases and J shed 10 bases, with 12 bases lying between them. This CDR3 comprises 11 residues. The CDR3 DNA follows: TGTGCCAGCAGGATCAGTCTGCTAGCTTTCTTT. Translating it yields CASRISLLAFF.

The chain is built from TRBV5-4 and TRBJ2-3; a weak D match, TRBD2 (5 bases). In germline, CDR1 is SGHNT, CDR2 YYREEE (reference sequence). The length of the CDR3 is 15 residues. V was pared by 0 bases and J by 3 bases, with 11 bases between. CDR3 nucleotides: TGTGCCAGCAGCTTGGCGGGGTCGGGGACAGATACGCAGTATTTT. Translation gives CASSLAGSGTDTQYF.

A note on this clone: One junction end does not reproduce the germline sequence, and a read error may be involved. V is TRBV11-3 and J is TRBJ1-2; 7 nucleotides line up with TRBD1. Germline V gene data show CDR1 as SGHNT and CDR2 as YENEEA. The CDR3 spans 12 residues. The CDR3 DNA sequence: TGTGCCAGCAGCCCAATGCTCCGGGACAGCTACTTC. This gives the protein CASSPMLRDSYF.

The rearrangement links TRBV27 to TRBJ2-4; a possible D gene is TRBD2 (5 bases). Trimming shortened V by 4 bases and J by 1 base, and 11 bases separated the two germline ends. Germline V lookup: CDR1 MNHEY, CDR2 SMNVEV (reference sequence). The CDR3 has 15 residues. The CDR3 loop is CASSWAGVAKNIQYF. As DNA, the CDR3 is TGTGCCAGCAGTTGGGCCGGGGTGGCCAAAAACATTCAGTACTTC.

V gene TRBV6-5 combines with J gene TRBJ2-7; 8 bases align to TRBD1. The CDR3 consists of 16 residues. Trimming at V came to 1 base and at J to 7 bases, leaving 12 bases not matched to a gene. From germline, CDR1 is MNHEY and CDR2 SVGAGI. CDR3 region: CASSYWRVRGQDEQYF. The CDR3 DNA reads TGTGCCAGCAGTTACTGGAGGGTCAGGGGGCAGGATGAGCAGTACTTC.

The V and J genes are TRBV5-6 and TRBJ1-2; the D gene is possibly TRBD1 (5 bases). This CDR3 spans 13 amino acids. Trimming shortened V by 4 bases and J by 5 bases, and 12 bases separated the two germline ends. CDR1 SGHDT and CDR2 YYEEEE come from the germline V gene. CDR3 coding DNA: TGTGCCAGCAGCGCTCTACAGGTTTATGGCTACACCTTC. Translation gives CASSALQVYGYTF. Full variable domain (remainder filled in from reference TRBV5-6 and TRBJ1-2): DAGVTQSPTHLIKTRGQQVTLRCSPKSGHDTVSWYQQALGQGPQFIFQYYEEEERQRGNFPDRFSGHQFPNYSSELNVNALLLGDSALYLCASSALQVYGYTFGSGTRLTVV.

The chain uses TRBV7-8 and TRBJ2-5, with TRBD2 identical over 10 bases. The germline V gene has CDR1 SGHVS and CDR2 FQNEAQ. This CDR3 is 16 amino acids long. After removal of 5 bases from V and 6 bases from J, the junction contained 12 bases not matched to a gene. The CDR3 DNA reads TGTGCCAGCAGCCGGGCGGCTAGCGGGGGTATGAAGACCCAGTACTTC. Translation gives CASSRAASGGMKTQYF.

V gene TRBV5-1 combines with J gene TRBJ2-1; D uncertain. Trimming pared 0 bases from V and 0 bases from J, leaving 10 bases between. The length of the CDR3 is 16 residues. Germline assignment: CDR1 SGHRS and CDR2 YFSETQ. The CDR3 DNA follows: TGCGCCAGCAGCTTGGACGGTGCCTTCTCCTACAATGAGCAGTTCTTC. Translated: CASSLDGAFSYNEQFF.

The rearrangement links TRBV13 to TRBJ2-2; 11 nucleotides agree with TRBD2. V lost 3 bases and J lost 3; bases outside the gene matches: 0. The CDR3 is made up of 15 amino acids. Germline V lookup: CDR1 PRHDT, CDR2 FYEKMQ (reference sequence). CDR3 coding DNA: TGTGCCAGCAGCTTTAGCGGGGGGGACACCGGGGAGCTGTTTTTT. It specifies CASSFSGGDTGELFF. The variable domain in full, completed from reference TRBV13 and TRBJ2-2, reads AAGVIQSPRHLIKEKRETATLKCYPIPRHDTVYWYQQGPGQDPQFLISFYEKMQSDKGSIPDRFSAQQFSDYHSELNMSSLELGDSALYFCASSFSGGDTGELFFGEGSRLTVL.

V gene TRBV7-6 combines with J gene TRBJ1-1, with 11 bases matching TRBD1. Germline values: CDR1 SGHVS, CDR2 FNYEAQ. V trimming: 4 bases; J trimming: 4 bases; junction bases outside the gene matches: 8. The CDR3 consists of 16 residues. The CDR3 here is CASSSGQGAPGTEAFF. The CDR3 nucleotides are TGTGCCAGCAGCTCTGGACAGGGGGCGCCGGGCACTGAAGCTTTCTTT.

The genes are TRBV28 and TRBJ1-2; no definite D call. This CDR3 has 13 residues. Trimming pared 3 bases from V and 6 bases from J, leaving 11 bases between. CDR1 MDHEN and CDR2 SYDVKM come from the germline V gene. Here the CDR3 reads CASSFGVNNGYTF. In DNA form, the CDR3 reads TGTGCCAGCAGTTTCGGGGTAAATAATGGCTACACCTTC.

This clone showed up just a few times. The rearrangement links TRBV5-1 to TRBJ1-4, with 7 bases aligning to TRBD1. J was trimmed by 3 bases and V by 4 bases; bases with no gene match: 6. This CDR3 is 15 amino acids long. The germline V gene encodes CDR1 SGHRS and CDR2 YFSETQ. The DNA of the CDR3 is TGCGCCAGCAGCGGGAGACAGGGATCTAATGAAAAACTGTTTTTT. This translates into CASSGRQGSNEKLFF.

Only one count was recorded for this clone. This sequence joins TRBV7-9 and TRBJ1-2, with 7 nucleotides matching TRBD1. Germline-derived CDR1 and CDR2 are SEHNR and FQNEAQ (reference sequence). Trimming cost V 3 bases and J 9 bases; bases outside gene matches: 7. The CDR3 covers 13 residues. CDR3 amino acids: CASSFEGALSYTF. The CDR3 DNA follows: TGTGCCAGCAGCTTCGAGGGGGCGCTTAGCTACACCTTC. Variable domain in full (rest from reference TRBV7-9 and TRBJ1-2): DTGVSQNPRHKITKRGQNVTFRCDPISEHNRLYWYRQTLGQGPEFLTYFQNEAQLEKSRLLSDRFSAERPKGSFSTLEIQRTEQGDSAMYLCASSFEGALSYTFGSGTRLTVV.

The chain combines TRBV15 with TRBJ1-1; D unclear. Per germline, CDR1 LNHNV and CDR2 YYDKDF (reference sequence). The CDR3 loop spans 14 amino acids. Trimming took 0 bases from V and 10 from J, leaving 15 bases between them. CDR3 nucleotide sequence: TGTGCCACCAGCAGAGAGGTGGAGGGTTCCGGAGCTTTCTTT. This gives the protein CATSREVEGSGAFF.

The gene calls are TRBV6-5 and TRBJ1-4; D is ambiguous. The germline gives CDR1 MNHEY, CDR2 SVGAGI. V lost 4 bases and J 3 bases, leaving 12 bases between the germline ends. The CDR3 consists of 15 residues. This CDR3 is CASSFLGRSNEKLFF. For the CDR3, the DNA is TGTGCCAGCAGTTTCTTGGGCCGATCTAATGAAAAACTGTTTTTT.

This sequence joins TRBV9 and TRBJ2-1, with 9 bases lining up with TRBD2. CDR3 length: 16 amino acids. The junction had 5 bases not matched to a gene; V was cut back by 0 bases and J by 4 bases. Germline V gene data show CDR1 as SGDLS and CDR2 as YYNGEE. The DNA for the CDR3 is TGTGCCAGCAGCGTAGAGGGCGGGGGGGGTTACAATGAGCAGTTCTTC. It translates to CASSVEGGGGYNEQFF.